The present T cell receptor beta chain was sequenced within a study of identical twins. V was clipped by 5 bases and J by 8 bases; unmatched bases: 9. The CDR3 covers 14 residues. Germline V CDR1 and CDR2: MNHEY, SVGAGI. This clonotype was counted ten times or more. TCRdb re-called the 5' RACE reads through MiXCR, storing one row per CDR3 protein. The sample has about 100,000 distinct CDR3 sequences; under 6.5% are singletons. The V gene is TRBV6-5, the J gene TRBJ1-5, with TRBD1 matching over 7 bases. Sequences were obtained from memory T cells sorted from blood. The receptor's source is a woman between 50 and 59 years old in good health. The CDR3 coding sequence is TGTGCCAGCAGTCGAACGACAGGGCAGAAGCCCCAGCATTTT. It specifies CASSRTTGQKPQHF.